This T cell receptor beta chain was identified in a study of T cell responses to AZD1222 COVID-19 vaccine. Whole-study findings and limits: The study sampled repertoires only after the peak T cell response. Breadth and depth of Spike-specific TCRs rose after two AZD1222 doses. Donors were chiefly white British, with a greater number of females, and clonal diversity was perhaps underestimated. Vaccine-related CD4 TCRs covered spike, predominating at 160-218 and 743-854.

This clone is labeled medium-sized. The antigen remains undetermined. Per germline, CDR1 LNHNV and CDR2 YYDKDF (reference sequence). The CDR3 has 14 residues. Trimming cost V 4 bases and J 13 bases, with 22 bases left between them. Method: immunoSEQ multiplex PCR; TCRdb's copy keeps in-frame clones and lacks some. The sample shows 130,000 to 150,000 clones, 75% to 95% of them seen only once. Source: peripheral blood, taken on day 0 of AZD1222 vaccination. The source of this sequence is an adult in good health. The chain joins TRBV15 to TRBJ1-2; D remains unclear. CDR3 bases: TGTGCCACCAGCAAGGATAGCCAAGTGGTGGGTACCACCTTC. Translation gives CATSKDSQVVGTTF.